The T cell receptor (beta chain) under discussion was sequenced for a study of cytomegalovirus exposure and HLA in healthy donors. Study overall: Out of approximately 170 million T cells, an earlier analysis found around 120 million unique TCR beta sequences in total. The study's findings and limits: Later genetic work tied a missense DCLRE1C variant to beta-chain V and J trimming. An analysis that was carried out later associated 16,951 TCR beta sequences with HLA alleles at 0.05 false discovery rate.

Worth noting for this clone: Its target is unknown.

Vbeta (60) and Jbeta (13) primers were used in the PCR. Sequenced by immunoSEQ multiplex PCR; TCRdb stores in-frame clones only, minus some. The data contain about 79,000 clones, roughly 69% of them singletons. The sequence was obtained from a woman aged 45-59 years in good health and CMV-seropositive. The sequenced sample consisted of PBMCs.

CDR3 coding DNA: TGTGCCAGCAGCTATCCGCGGGGGGCCGCGAACACCGGGGAGCTGTTTTTT. Its protein product is CASSYPRGAANTGELFF. The chain combines TRBV11-2 with TRBJ2-2, with TRBD2 identical over 8 bases. The CDR3 length is 17 residues. CDR1 SGHAT and CDR2 FQNNGV come from the germline V gene. J gave up 0 bases and V 4 bases, and 7 bases lay outside the gene matches.